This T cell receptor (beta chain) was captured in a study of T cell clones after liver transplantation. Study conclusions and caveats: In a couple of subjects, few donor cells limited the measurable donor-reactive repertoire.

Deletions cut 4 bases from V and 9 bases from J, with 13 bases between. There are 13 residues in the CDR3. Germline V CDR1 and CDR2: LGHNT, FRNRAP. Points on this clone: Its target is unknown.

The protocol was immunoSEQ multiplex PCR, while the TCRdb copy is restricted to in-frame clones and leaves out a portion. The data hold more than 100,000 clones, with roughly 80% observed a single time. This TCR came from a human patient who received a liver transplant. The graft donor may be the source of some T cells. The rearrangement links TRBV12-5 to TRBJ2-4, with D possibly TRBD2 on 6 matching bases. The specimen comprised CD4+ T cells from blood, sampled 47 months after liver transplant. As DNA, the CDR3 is TGTGCTAGTGGTTCGGGCGGGGAGAGCATTCAGTACTTC. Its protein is CASGSGGESIQYF.